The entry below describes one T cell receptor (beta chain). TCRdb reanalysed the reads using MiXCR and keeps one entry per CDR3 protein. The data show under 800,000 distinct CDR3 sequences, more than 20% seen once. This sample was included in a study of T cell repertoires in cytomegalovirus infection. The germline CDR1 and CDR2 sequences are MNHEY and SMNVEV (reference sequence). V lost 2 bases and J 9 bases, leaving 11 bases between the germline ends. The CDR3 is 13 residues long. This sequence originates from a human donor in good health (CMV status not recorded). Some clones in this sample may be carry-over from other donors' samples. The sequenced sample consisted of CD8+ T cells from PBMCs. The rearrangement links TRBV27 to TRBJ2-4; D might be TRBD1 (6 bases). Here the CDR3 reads CASSLEGDGIQYF. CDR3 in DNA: TGTGCCAGCAGTTTAGAGGGGGACGGCATTCAGTACTTC.